The rows below give T cell receptor beta chains drawn from one sample of a study of human T cells and chemical hapten exposure. Each CDR3 protein is one row after TCRdb ran MiXCR on the 5' RACE reads. Of 70,000 to 85,000 distinct CDR3 sequences listed, around a sixth were seen once; the top ten hold around 7%. These receptors all come from a female donor in good health. CDR3s include the opening cysteine and the closing phenylalanine or tryptophan. Each record gives: CDR3 protein, J gene, V gene.

CDR3 protein: CAYGGGLDEQFF
J gene: TRBJ2-1
V gene: TRBV30

CDR3 protein: CASSLGQIKETQYF
J gene: TRBJ2-5
V gene: TRBV11-2

CDR3 protein: CSAGVSGLGTGELFF
J gene: TRBJ2-2
V gene: TRBV20-1

CDR3 protein: CAWSAPVRGFGRDEQLF
J gene: TRBJ2-1
V gene: TRBV30

CDR3 protein: CASSRDVNQPQHF
J gene: TRBJ1-5
V gene: TRBV2

CDR3 protein: CASRRGGGATNTEAFF
J gene: TRBJ1-1
V gene: TRBV19

CDR3 protein: CASSLASQTVTEAFF
J gene: TRBJ1-1
V gene: TRBV5-1

CDR3 protein: CASSWTREGTDTQYF
J gene: TRBJ2-3
V gene: TRBV6-5

CDR3 protein: CSATLGDSGANVLTF
J gene: TRBJ2-6
V gene: TRBV20-1

CDR3 protein: CASSHKSSNQPQHF
J gene: TRBJ1-5
V gene: TRBV7-2

CDR3 protein: CASSFYGLAGGSYNEQFF
J gene: TRBJ2-1
V gene: TRBV7-2

CDR3 protein: CASSYSTRAGTEAFF
J gene: TRBJ1-1
V gene: TRBV6-5

CDR3 protein: CASSLGQVNTGELFF
J gene: TRBJ2-2
V gene: TRBV12-3/TRBV12-4

CDR3 protein: CASSLDGSGGAGTEAFF
J gene: TRBJ1-1
V gene: TRBV11-2

CDR3 protein: CASSQGYEQFF
J gene: TRBJ2-1
V gene: TRBV4-2

CDR3 protein: CAWNDWTFQETQYF
J gene: TRBJ2-5
V gene: TRBV30

CDR3 protein: CASSPSSAGTMNTEAFF
J gene: TRBJ1-1
V gene: TRBV7-8

CDR3 protein: CASGPIAVAKNIQYF
J gene: TRBJ2-4
V gene: TRBV7-7

CDR3 protein: CASSFHTSGGTDTQYF
J gene: TRBJ2-3
V gene: TRBV7-2

CDR3 protein: CASSGRGMANEKLFF
J gene: TRBJ1-4
V gene: TRBV5-1

CDR3 protein: CASRNTANTEAFF
J gene: TRBJ1-1
V gene: TRBV12-3/TRBV12-4

CDR3 protein: CASSYGQGINQPQHF
J gene: TRBJ1-5
V gene: TRBV5-5

CDR3 protein: CASSQYVVEQFF
J gene: TRBJ2-1
V gene: TRBV7-2

CDR3 protein: CASSPTSAGANVLTF
J gene: TRBJ2-6
V gene: TRBV18

CDR3 protein: CASSLGRDRGDYGYTF
J gene: TRBJ1-2
V gene: TRBV7-8

CDR3 protein: CASSLDLGFNSPLHF
J gene: TRBJ1-6
V gene: TRBV5-1

CDR3 protein: CSATKRDTQYF
J gene: TRBJ2-3
V gene: TRBV20-1

CDR3 protein: CASSYSLGGTDTQYF
J gene: TRBJ2-3
V gene: TRBV6-2/TRBV6-3